Below, one T cell receptor beta chain is given with its context. The antigen remains unidentified. The record originates from a study of human T cells and chemical hapten exposure. In the study overall: The scalp of each patient received a weekly diphenylcyclopropenone dose for the full roughly 25-week study. Notes on the study in general: With DPC sensitization, TCRs exceeding 1 in 1000 frequency showed no change.

TCRdb reanalysed the RACE reads using MiXCR and keeps one entry per CDR3 protein. The repertoire has roughly 50,000 distinct CDR3 sequences, about 11% of them found once; the top ten carry around 2%. This CDR3 has 13 amino acids. V was shortened by 6 bases and J by 4 bases, with 12 bases between the two germline ends. CDR1 SNHLY and CDR2 FYNNEI come from the germline V gene. Time point reported: patch test 1, 2 weeks after DPC sensitization. Treatment meaning: therapeutic diphenylcyclopropenone sensitization with weekly scalp DPC. Whole blood, unfractionated, served as the material for total RNA extraction.

The sample was whole blood, taken in connection with sensitization to the hapten diphenylcyclopropenone (DPC). V usage is TRBV2 and J usage is TRBJ2-5, with TRBD2 as a possible D gene (6 bases). The receptor was isolated from a woman aged 40 to 49 with alopecia areata. Some clones in this sample may be carry-over from other donors' samples. The CDR3 reads CASRTNGGETQYF. The CDR3 DNA sequence: TGTGCCAGCAGGACTAACGGGGGAGAGACCCAGTACTTC.